One sample yielded the 31 T cell receptor beta chains listed below, sequenced in a study of graft-versus-host responses after intestinal transplantation. TCRdb's copy holds only in-frame clones and misses some; the assay was immunoSEQ multiplex PCR. The table lists about 85,000 clones, around 86% of them singletons. No antigen is known for these receptors. Sequenced here: unstimulated CD8+ T cells sorted from spleen or lymph node cells, sampled before intestinal transplant. These receptors were obtained from a human donor who received an intestinal transplant.

The rearrangement links TRBV12-5 to TRBJ2-1, with D possibly matching TRBD1 (6 bases). This CDR3 is built from 14 residues. Germline assignment: CDR1 LGHNT and CDR2 FRNRAP. The V gene lost 5 bases and the J gene lost 7 bases, with 15 bases spanning the gap. CDR3 in amino acids: CASGPLGAGNEQFF. The DNA for the CDR3 is TGTGCTAGTGGTCCCCTGGGGGCTGGGAATGAGCAGTTCTTC.

Regarding this clone: The same CDR3 also results from other DNA sequences found in this sample. J is TRBJ2-7 and V is TRBV10-2, with 7 bases lining up with TRBD1. Germline-derived CDR1 and CDR2 are WSHSY and SAAADI. The CDR3 is made up of 15 amino acids. V shed 6 bases and J 4 bases; nucleotides not matched to a gene: 12. This chain's CDR3 is CASSNRQGNFYEQYF. The CDR3 region has the DNA TGCGCCAGCAGCAATCGACAGGGTAATTTTTACGAGCAGTACTTC.

The chain couples TRBV13 to TRBJ2-2; the D is unclear. The CDR3 length is 15 residues. Deletions cut 7 bases from V and 8 bases from J, with 20 bases between. Germline V gene sequence: CDR1 PRHDT, CDR2 FYEKMQ (reference sequence). The CDR3 region has the DNA TGTGCCAGCACTGTCGTCCCGCTCGGGTCGGGGGAGCTGTTTTTT. This codes for CASTVVPLGSGELFF.

This rearrangement joins TRBV7-2 to TRBJ2-1; 8 positions match TRBD2. The CDR3 covers 19 residues. In germline, CDR1 is SGHTA, CDR2 FQGNSA. V lost 3 bases, J lost 2 bases, and 15 bases stayed unmatched. CDR3 amino acids: CASSFIWREAPFPYNEQFF. The CDR3 DNA reads as TGTGCCAGCAGCTTCATCTGGCGGGAGGCTCCCTTCCCCTACAATGAGCAGTTCTTC.

This rearrangement joins TRBV25-1 to TRBJ1-5; the D is unclear. The CDR3 consists of 15 residues. In germline, CDR1 is MGHDK, CDR2 SYGVNS. V was cut by 1 base and J by 0 bases, with 7 bases left in between. The CDR3 DNA reads as TGTGCCAGCAGTGAATCGGCCGTTAGCAATCAGCCCCAGCATTTT. It codes for CASSESAVSNQPQHF.

This clone was seen a few times. V usage is TRBV2 and J usage is TRBJ1-1; tentative D call: TRBD1 (6 bases). V lost 11 bases to trimming and J lost 0 bases, with 19 bases between them. Per the germline V gene, CDR1 is SNHLY and CDR2 is FYNNEI. The CDR3 totals 15 residues. In DNA, the CDR3 is TGTGCCGGACTGACCGAACAGGGAATGAACACTGAAGCTTTCTTT. This sequence encodes CAGLTEQGMNTEAFF.

This chain joins TRBV11-3 and TRBJ2-1; 8 nucleotides align to TRBD2. Germline trimming cut 5 bases from V and 7 bases from J; bases unmatched to any gene: 7. The CDR3 totals 14 residues. Germline-derived CDR1 and CDR2 are SGHNT and YENEEA. This chain's CDR3 is CASSPRASGNEQFF. Here the CDR3 DNA reads TGTGCCAGCAGCCCTCGCGCTAGCGGGAATGAGCAGTTCTTC.

CDR3 sequence: CASSFLTSGRAFTDTQYF. The CDR3 bases are TGTGCCAGCAGTTTCCTGACTAGCGGGAGGGCCTTCACAGATACGCAGTATTTT. The chain combines TRBV28 with TRBJ2-3, with 14 bases lining up with TRBD2. Germline V gene sequence: CDR1 MDHEN, CDR2 SYDVKM. The CDR3 contains 18 residues. V lost 3 bases, J lost 2 bases, and 7 bases stayed unmatched.

The gene calls are TRBV9 and TRBJ2-3, with 7 bases fitting TRBD1. Germline V gene sequence: CDR1 SGDLS, CDR2 YYNGEE. V dropped 3 bases and J dropped 2; count of bases not matched to a gene: 9. The CDR3 is made up of 16 amino acids. CDR3 sequence: CASSAHRDRYTDTQYF. CDR3 DNA sequence: TGTGCCAGCAGCGCCCATCGGGACAGATACACAGATACGCAGTATTTT.

The gene calls are TRBV27 and TRBJ1-2; D uncertain. Germline V lookup: CDR1 MNHEY, CDR2 SMNVEV (reference sequence). The CDR3 is 13 amino acids. V lost 4 bases to trimming and J lost 0 bases, with 6 bases between them. CDR3 residues: CASSSRANYGYTF. Here the CDR3 DNA reads TGTGCCAGCAGTTCAAGAGCTAACTATGGCTACACCTTC.

The rearrangement joins TRBV28 to TRBJ2-5, with 10 bases identical to TRBD2. Losses at the gene ends were 3 bases for V and 2 bases for J; bases not matched to a gene: 6. CDR1 is MDHEN, CDR2 SYDVKM, per germline. The length of the CDR3 is 16 residues. Written as DNA, the CDR3 is TGTGCCAGCAGTTTCCCCCTAGCGGGGGAGCAAGAGACCCAGTACTTC. Translated: CASSFPLAGEQETQYF.

The chain recombines TRBV9 with TRBJ2-7; D is tentatively TRBD1 or TRBD2 (5 bases each). Trimming shortened V by 3 bases and J by 2 bases, and 15 bases separated the two germline ends. The CDR3 extends over 15 amino acids. Germline lookup yields CDR1 SGDLS and CDR2 YYNGEE. The CDR3 protein is CASSASRDLAYEQYF. The DNA of the CDR3 is TGTGCCAGCAGCGCGTCCCGGGACCTTGCCTACGAGCAGTACTTC.

A remark on this clone: At one end, the junction sequence differs from germline, possibly due to a read error. The chain carries TRBV7-7 and TRBJ2-2; D gene unclear. CDR1 and CDR2 (germline): SSHAT, FNYEAQ (reference sequence). The length of the CDR3 is 15 residues. The CDR3, as DNA: TGTGCTAGCAGCTTAGAGGTTGGGGAAACCGGGGAGCTGTTTTTT. Its translation is CASSLEVGETGELFF.

This chain connects TRBV9 to TRBJ2-3; D is possibly TRBD2 (6 bases). Per the germline V gene, CDR1 is SGDLS and CDR2 is YYNGEE. V lost 2 bases and J lost 5, with 6 bases in between. The CDR3 has 12 amino acids. The CDR3 DNA follows: TGTGCCAGCAGCGTGGGACTAGATACGCAGTATTTT. Translation: CASSVGLDTQYF.

This clone has a single count. The V gene is TRBV9, the J gene TRBJ1-6; D unresolved. CDR3 length: 14 amino acids. In germline, CDR1 is SGDLS, CDR2 YYNGEE. V was trimmed by 4 bases and J by 9 bases, leaving 14 bases between them. CDR3 region: CASSPGREGSPLHF. The CDR3 nucleotides read TGTGCCAGCAGCCCCGGGAGGGAAGGTTCACCCCTCCACTTT.

As concerns this clone: Germline and junction disagree at one end, which may indicate a read error. The rearrangement links TRBV27 to TRBJ2-2; D unresolved. Germline lookup yields CDR1 MNHEY and CDR2 SMNVEV (reference sequence). The CDR3 runs 15 residues. The CDR3 DNA sequence: TGTGTCAGCAGTTTCGATACGGGCTACACCGGGGAGCTGTTTTTT. Translated, it gives CVSSFDTGYTGELFF.

This clone was counted only a few times. V gene TRBV27 combines with J gene TRBJ2-7, with 9 positions matching TRBD2. The trim removed 8 bases at V and 3 bases at J, leaving 11 bases unmatched. CDR1 MNHEY and CDR2 SMNVEV come from the germline V gene (reference sequence). The CDR3 sequence is 15 residues long. CDR3 nucleotide sequence: TGTGCCAGCCAAAAGGAGCGGGAGGTATACTACGAGCAGTACTTC. Its protein is CASQKEREVYYEQYF.

The chain uses TRBV29-1 and TRBJ1-2; no clear D. Trimming removed 0 bases from V and 1 base from J, with 6 bases in between. CDR1 and CDR2 from the germline V gene are SQVTM and ANQGSEA. The CDR3 spans 13 residues. DNA of the CDR3: TGCAGCGTTGAAGATAACAATAACTATGGCTACACCTTC. It is translated as CSVEDNNNYGYTF. Full variable domain (remainder filled in from reference TRBV29-1 and TRBJ1-2): SAVISQKPSRDICQRGTSLTIQCQVDSQVTMMFWYRQQPGQSLTLIATANQGSEATYESGFVIDKFPISRPNLTFSTLTVSNMSPEDSSIYLCSVEDNNNYGYTFGSGTRLTVV.

The J gene is TRBJ2-7, the V gene TRBV28; tentative D call: TRBD1 (5 bases). This CDR3 is built from 20 residues. Germline loops: CDR1 MDHEN, CDR2 SYDVKM. Trimming cost V 6 bases and J 3 bases, with 33 bases left between them. In DNA form, the CDR3 reads TGTGCCAGCAGCCCTATAGACAGCACCAGACCGAACTCCCAATACTACGAGCAGTACTTC. Translation gives CASSPIDSTRPNSQYYEQYF.

This clone was seen only once. The chain uses TRBV7-9 and TRBJ2-5; 7 bases line up with TRBD1. The CDR3 is 18 residues long. Germline CDR1 is SEHNR and CDR2 is FQNEAQ (reference sequence). Losses at the gene ends were 6 bases for V and 0 bases for J; bases not matched to a gene: 16. The CDR3 coding sequence is TGTGCCAGCAGATTAAGACAGGGCGATTGGCCTTACCAAGAGACCCAGTACTTC. It encodes CASRLRQGDWPYQETQYF.

CDR3 in amino acids: CASSLSGGNTEAFF. The DNA of the CDR3 is TGTGCCAGCAGCTTAAGTGGGGGGAACACTGAAGCTTTCTTT. The chain employs TRBV7-3 and TRBJ1-1; tentatively, D is TRBD1 (5 bases). Trimming stripped 1 base from V and 1 base from J, with 7 bases between. This CDR3 spans 14 amino acids. CDR1 is SGHTA, CDR2 FQGTGA, per germline.

V is TRBV4-2 and J is TRBJ1-5; D ambiguous. Trimming removed 1 base from V and 5 bases from J, with 6 bases in between. Germline V lookup: CDR1 LGHNA, CDR2 YNFKEQ. CDR3 size: 13 residues. CDR3 sequence (DNA): TGTGCCAGCAGCCAAGGCGGGGATCAGCCCCAGCATTTT. This translates into CASSQGGDQPQHF.

This clone was seen once. CDR3 DNA sequence: TGTGCCAGCTCATCTTTGGACCCCAGGCTAGGGAATGAGCAGTTCTTC. It is translated as CASSSLDPRLGNEQFF. The genes are TRBV18 and TRBJ2-1; D remains unclear. The CDR3 is 16 residues long. Trimming stripped 5 bases from V and 7 bases from J, with 21 bases between. CDR1 and CDR2 from the germline V gene are KGHSH and LQKENI.

This CDR3 is CASSNGQGFNTEAFF. As DNA, the CDR3 is TGTGCCAGCAGCAACGGACAGGGGTTCAACACTGAAGCTTTCTTT. The chain recombines TRBV21-1 with TRBJ1-1; the table's TRBD1 call for D was not verified on the DNA. TRBV21-1 is annotated as a pseudogene. The length of the CDR3 is 15 residues.

This clone came up once. CDR3: CASSLWGLAGSPLQETQYF. The CDR3 nucleotides are TGTGCCAGCAGTTTGTGGGGACTAGCGGGGTCGCCGCTCCAAGAGACCCAGTACTTC. This rearrangement joins TRBV27 to TRBJ2-5; 13 bases agree with TRBD2. V lost 3 bases to trimming and J lost 1 base; unmatched junction nucleotides: 11. The CDR3 is 19 residues long. CDR1 is MNHEY, CDR2 SMNVEV, per germline (reference sequence).

The gene calls are TRBV30 and TRBJ1-5; no clear D gene. Deletions cut 1 base from V and 4 bases from J, with 8 bases between. Germline assignment: CDR1 GTSNPN and CDR2 SVGIG (reference sequence). The CDR3 sequence is 13 residues long. For the CDR3, the DNA is TGTGCCTGGAGTGCCCCCACAAATCAGCCCCAGCATTTT. Translation gives CAWSAPTNQPQHF. Drawing the rest from reference TRBV30 and TRBJ1-5, the complete variable domain is SQTIHQWPATLVQPVGSPLSLECTVEGTSNPNLYWYRQAAGRGLQLLFYSVGIGQISSEVPQNLSASRPQDRQFILSSKKLLLSDSGFYLCAWSAPTNQPQHFGDGTRLSIL.

The J gene is TRBJ2-7, the V gene TRBV5-5; D may be TRBD1 (6 bases). This CDR3 comprises 13 residues. The germline CDR1 and CDR2 sequences are SGHKS and YYEKEE (reference sequence). V was pared by 7 bases and J by 2 bases, with 13 bases between. In nucleotides, the CDR3 is TGTGCCAGCCGGTTAGGGGGTGCCTACGAGCAGTACTTC. Its translation is CASRLGGAYEQYF.

The J gene is TRBJ2-3, the V gene TRBV6-4; D tentatively fits TRBD1 or TRBD2 (5 bases each). From germline, CDR1 is MRHNA and CDR2 SNTAGT. The CDR3 is 13 residues long. V lost 6 bases and J lost 0, with 7 bases in between. Here the CDR3 DNA reads TGTGCCAGCAGCCGGGACAGCACAGATACGCAGTATTTT. The encoded protein is CASSRDSTDTQYF.

The V and J genes are TRBV6-6 and TRBJ1-4; D is possibly TRBD1 (6 bases). CDR3 size: 15 residues. V lost 1 base, J lost 5 bases, and 11 bases lay in between. The germline V gene encodes CDR1 MNHNY and CDR2 SVGAGI (reference sequence). This chain's CDR3 is CASSYLTGRNEKLFF. The CDR3 nucleotides read TGTGCCAGCAGTTACTTAACAGGGAGGAATGAAAAACTGTTTTTT.

The chain combines TRBV11-3 with TRBJ2-1, with D maybe TRBD1 (5 bases). The germline V gene has CDR1 SGHNT and CDR2 YENEEA. V was cut by 5 bases and J by 4 bases, with 12 bases left in between. The CDR3 has 14 amino acids. This CDR3 is CASSVRGTYNEQFF. The CDR3 DNA reads TGTGCCAGCAGCGTTAGGGGTACTTACAATGAGCAGTTCTTC.

The chain joins TRBV4-1 to TRBJ1-2; 7 nucleotides match TRBD1. CDR3 size: 14 residues. The ends lost 4 bases at V and 5 bases at J; junction bases unmatched: 7. Germline V gives CDR1 MGHRA, CDR2 YSYEKL. The CDR3, as DNA: TGCGCCAGCAGCCCTATAAAGGGACAGTATGGCTACACCTTC. Its translation: CASSPIKGQYGYTF.